The 10 T cell receptor beta chains presented below share a single source sample, sequenced in a study of PD-L1 blockade in urothelial cancer. Measured with immunoSEQ multiplex PCR; TCRdb has only the in-frame clones, and not every one. The data show about 80,000 clones, around 90% seen once. The sequenced sample was PBMCs, obtained around atezolizumab (anti-PD-L1) treatment. These receptors were taken from a woman in her 70s with urothelial cancer.

The rearrangement uses TRBV6-6 and TRBJ2-1; TRBD1 matches at 10 bases. The CDR3 is made up of 15 amino acids. Germline V gene sequence: CDR1 MNHNY, CDR2 SVGAGI (reference sequence). Trimming at V came to 4 bases and at J to 9 bases, leaving 9 bases not matched to a gene. CDR3 coding DNA: TGTGCCAGCAGTTCCCGGGACAGGGGATCGAGTGAGCAGTTCTTC. It encodes CASSSRDRGSSEQFF.

J is TRBJ1-2 and V is TRBV2; the match to TRBD1 covers 7 bases. CDR1 is SNHLY, CDR2 FYNNEI, per germline. The CDR3 is 16 amino acids. With V trimmed by 4 bases and J by 0 bases, 8 bases remained unmatched. The CDR3 region is CASSARGQSSNYGYTF. The CDR3, as DNA: TGTGCCAGCAGTGCAAGGGGACAGTCCTCTAACTATGGCTACACCTTC.

The chain has TRBV27 and TRBJ2-2; 7 bases match TRBD2. The germline V gene has CDR1 MNHEY and CDR2 SMNVEV (reference sequence). CDR3 size: 15 residues. V lost 6 bases to trimming and J lost 2 bases; unmatched junction nucleotides: 6. Here the CDR3 reads CASRGGPINTGELFF. The CDR3 coding sequence is TGTGCCAGCAGGGGAGGGCCTATTAACACCGGGGAGCTGTTTTTT.

V is TRBV5-1 and J is TRBJ1-3; 7 bases line up with TRBD1. The CDR3 sequence is 15 residues long. The ends lost 0 bases at V and 0 bases at J; junction bases unmatched: 0. The germline V gene encodes CDR1 SGHRS and CDR2 YFSETQ. The DNA of the CDR3 is TGCGCCAGCAGCTTGGGGACAGGCTCTGGAAACACCATATATTTT. Translation gives CASSLGTGSGNTIYF.

This sequence joins TRBV5-1 and TRBJ2-7; possible D gene TRBD2, 5 bases. This CDR3 contains 14 residues. Trimming took off 8 bases at V and 3 bases at J, with 18 bases between the two ends. CDR1 and CDR2 from the germline V gene are SGHRS and YFSETQ. The DNA for the CDR3 is TGCGCCAGTAAATTTGAGGGCCACAGCTACGAGCAGTACTTC. Protein: CASKFEGHSYEQYF.

The chain uses TRBV7-3 and TRBJ2-7; D may be TRBD2 (6 bases). Germline V gives CDR1 SGHTA, CDR2 FQGTGA. The length of the CDR3 is 17 residues. With 5 bases removed from V and 3 bases from J, the gap between germline ends came to 23 bases. The CDR3 DNA follows: TGTGCCAGCAGCCCTCCAGCACCGGGACTCCGTTACTACGAGCAGTACTTC. Amino acids: CASSPPAPGLRYYEQYF.

DNA for the CDR3: TGTGCCAGCAGCTTCTCAGGGGGGCGCGAGCAGTACTTC. Encoded protein: CASSFSGGREQYF. The chain is built from TRBV5-6 and TRBJ2-7, with D perhaps TRBD1 (7 bases). The V gene lost 2 bases and the J gene lost 6 bases, with 12 bases spanning the gap. The V gene's germline CDR1 is SGHDT and CDR2 YYEEEE. This CDR3 has 13 residues.

The gene calls are TRBV19 and TRBJ1-4; perhaps TRBD1 as D (6 bases). The length of the CDR3 is 16 residues. CDR1 is LNHDA, CDR2 SQIVND, per germline (reference sequence). With 4 bases removed from V and 7 bases from J, the gap between germline ends came to 19 bases. The chain's CDR3 is CASSTYRTVRPEKLFF. The CDR3 region has the DNA TGTGCCAGTAGTACCTACCGGACAGTTCGTCCTGAAAAACTGTTTTTT.

The genes are TRBV7-8 and TRBJ2-7, with 12 bases fitting TRBD2. The CDR3 loop spans 19 amino acids. V lost 5 bases and J lost 1; bases outside the gene matches: 15. The germline CDR1 and CDR2 sequences are SGHVS and FQNEAQ. CDR3 DNA sequence: TGTGCCAGCAGCCTCACTCGACTAGCGGGAGCAAAAGGTTCCTACGAGCAGTACTTC. As protein: CASSLTRLAGAKGSYEQYF.

This clone was picked up one time. The chain carries TRBV15 and TRBJ1-5; 8 bases align to TRBD1. Germline lookup yields CDR1 LNHNV and CDR2 YYDKDF (reference sequence). J lost 7 bases, V lost 5 bases, and 19 bases had no gene match. This CDR3 region has 18 residues. The CDR3 DNA is TGTGCCACCAGCGCGAGGACAGGGACGTATACCCTACCACAGCCCCAGCATTTT. This codes for CATSARTGTYTLPQPQHF. Full variable domain (remainder filled in from reference TRBV15 and TRBJ1-5): DAMVIQNPRYQVTQFGKPVTLSCSQTLNHNVMYWYQQKSSQAPKLLFHYYDKDFNNEADTPDNFQSRRPNTSFCFLDIRSPGLGDTAMYLCATSARTGTYTLPQPQHFGDGTRLSIL.